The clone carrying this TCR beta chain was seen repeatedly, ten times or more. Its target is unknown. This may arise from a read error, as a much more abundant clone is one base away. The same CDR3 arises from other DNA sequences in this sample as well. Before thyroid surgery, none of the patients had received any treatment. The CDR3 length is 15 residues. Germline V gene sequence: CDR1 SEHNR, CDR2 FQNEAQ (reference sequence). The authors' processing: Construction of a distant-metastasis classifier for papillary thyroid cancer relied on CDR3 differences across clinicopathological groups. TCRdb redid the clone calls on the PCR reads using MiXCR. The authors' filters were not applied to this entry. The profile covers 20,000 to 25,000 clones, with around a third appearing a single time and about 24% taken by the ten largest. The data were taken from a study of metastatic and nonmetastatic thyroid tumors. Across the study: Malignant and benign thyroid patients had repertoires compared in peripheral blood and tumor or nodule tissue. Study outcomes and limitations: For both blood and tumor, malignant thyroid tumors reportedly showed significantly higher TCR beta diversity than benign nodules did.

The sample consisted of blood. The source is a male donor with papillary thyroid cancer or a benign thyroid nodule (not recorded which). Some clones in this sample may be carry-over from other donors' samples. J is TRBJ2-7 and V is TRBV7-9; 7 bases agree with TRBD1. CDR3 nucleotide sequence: TGTGCCAGCAGAAGAGACGGGACAGAACCCTACGAGCAATACTTC. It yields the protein CASRRDGTEPYEQYF. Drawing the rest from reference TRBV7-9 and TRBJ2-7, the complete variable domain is DTGVSQNPRHKITKRGQNVTFRCDPISEHNRLYWYRQTLGQGPEFLTYFQNEAQLEKSRLLSDRFSAERPKGSFSTLEIQRTEQGDSAMYLCASRRDGTEPYEQYFGPGTRLTVT.